These 14 T cell receptor beta chains were sequenced from one sample in a study of blood T cell repertoires in COVID-19. Data came from immunoSEQ multiplex PCR; TCRdb stores just in-frame clones and leaves some out. This table holds about 130,000 clones, around 88% found once. The specimen was peripheral blood. The origin of the receptors is a man aged 45-65 years with active or convalescent COVID-19.

This chain links TRBV3-1 (or the pseudogene TRBV3-2) with TRBJ2-3, with 7 bases identical to TRBD2. Germline V CDR1 and CDR2: LGHDT, YNNKEL (reference sequence). The junction had 5 bases not matched to a gene; V was cut back by 1 base and J by 4 bases. The CDR3 is made up of 15 amino acids. Here the CDR3 reads CASSQGGTKSDTQYF. In DNA, the CDR3 is TGTGCCAGCAGCCAAGGCGGGACTAAATCAGATACGCAGTATTTT.

The rearrangement joins TRBV29-1 to TRBJ2-7; a possible D gene is TRBD2 (6 bases). From germline, CDR1 is SQVTM and CDR2 ANQGSEA. The CDR3 has 12 amino acids. The V end was cut by 7 bases, the J end by 2 bases, with 12 bases between. CDR3: CSAAGPTYEQYF. Here the CDR3 DNA reads TGCAGCGCCGCGGGACCTACCTACGAGCAGTACTTC.

The rearrangement links TRBV5-1 to TRBJ2-5; D perhaps matches TRBD1 (6 bases). The CDR3 is made up of 14 amino acids. Germline V gives CDR1 SGHRS, CDR2 YFSETQ. V lost 4 bases, J lost 2 bases, and 12 bases lay in between. The CDR3 nucleotides are TGCGCCAGCAGCCCCGTTGGACAGCAAGAGACCCAGTACTTC. As protein: CASSPVGQQETQYF.

The sample holds one count of this clone. J is TRBJ2-1 and V is TRBV2; 7 nucleotides align to TRBD1. The CDR3 has 15 residues. The V and J ends lost 6 bases and 10 bases, in that order; junction bases with no gene match: 15. Germline V CDR1 and CDR2: SNHLY, FYNNEI. The CDR3 is CASSDNRGRHQEQFF. CDR3 nucleotide sequence: TGTGCCAGCAGCGATAACAGGGGCCGGCATCAGGAGCAGTTCTTC.

The chain is built from TRBV30 and TRBJ2-1; 11 positions agree with TRBD2. The CDR3 totals 17 residues. Germline V gene lookup returns CDR1 GTSNPN and CDR2 SVGIG (reference sequence). Losses at the gene ends were 5 bases for V and 1 base for J; bases not matched to a gene: 10. CDR3 sequence: CAWAGTSGDFSYNEQFF. CDR3 DNA sequence: TGTGCCTGGGCCGGGACTAGCGGTGACTTTTCCTACAATGAGCAGTTCTTC.

This rearrangement joins TRBV13 to TRBJ2-1; the match to TRBD2 covers 7 bases. CDR3 length: 15 amino acids. J gave up 4 bases and V 1 base, and 4 bases lay outside the gene matches. CDR1 is PRHDT, CDR2 FYEKMQ, per germline (reference sequence). Here the CDR3 DNA reads TGTGCCAGCAGCTTAGACGGGGGGTTGTACAATGAGCAGTTCTTC. This encodes CASSLDGGLYNEQFF.

This clone has just a few counts. V gene TRBV5-4 combines with J gene TRBJ1-1; 7 bases are shared with TRBD1. Germline V gene data show CDR1 as SGHNT and CDR2 as YYREEE (reference sequence). The V gene end was trimmed by 1 base and the J gene end by 7 bases; junction bases not matched to a gene: 7. This CDR3 region has 14 residues. In DNA form, the CDR3 reads TGTGCCAGCAGCTTGTTCGAGGGGGCGGATGAAGCTTTCTTT. This sequence encodes CASSLFEGADEAFF.

The rearrangement joins TRBV7-8 to TRBJ2-3; maybe TRBD2 (6 bases). This CDR3 has 15 residues. With 4 bases removed from V and 2 bases from J, the gap between germline ends came to 13 bases. Per germline, CDR1 SGHVS and CDR2 FQNEAQ. The DNA for the CDR3 is TGTGCCAGCAGCTCGGAGGGGCGGGCCACAGATACGCAGTATTTT. This encodes CASSSEGRATDTQYF.

The chain uses TRBV11-2 and TRBJ2-7, with 14 bases lining up with TRBD2. CDR1 is SGHAT and CDR2 is FQNNGV in the germline V gene. There are 15 residues in the CDR3. With 1 base clipped from V and 6 bases from J, the junction kept 2 bases outside the gene matches. The CDR3, as DNA: TGTGCCAGCAGCTTAGCAGGACTAGCGGGAGGCGAGCAGTACTTC. It codes for CASSLAGLAGGEQYF.

The V gene is TRBV4-2, the J gene TRBJ1-2; D is unclear. V was pared by 1 base and J by 8 bases, with 17 bases between. CDR3 length: 15 amino acids. The germline gives CDR1 LGHNA, CDR2 YNFKEQ. The CDR3 spells CASSQGRDEVWGYTF. CDR3 nucleotides: TGTGCCAGCAGCCAAGGGCGAGACGAGGTATGGGGCTACACCTTC.

This clone showed up just once. J is TRBJ2-7 and V is TRBV27; TRBD1 matches at 7 bases. Germline values: CDR1 MNHEY, CDR2 SMNVEV (reference sequence). This CDR3 spans 14 amino acids. V shed 0 bases and J 3 bases; nucleotides not matched to a gene: 2. DNA of the CDR3: TGTGCCAGCAGTTTATCGGCAGGGGGCTACGAGCAGTACTTC. Translated: CASSLSAGGYEQYF.

The chain combines TRBV7-7 with TRBJ2-5; 8 nucleotides match TRBD2. V trimming: 1 base; J trimming: 4 bases; junction bases outside the gene matches: 5. CDR3 length: 15 residues. The germline V gene encodes CDR1 SSHAT and CDR2 FNYEAQ (reference sequence). CDR3 in amino acids: CASSLVRGARETQYF. In nucleotides, the CDR3 is TGTGCCAGCAGCTTAGTGCGGGGGGCCAGAGAGACCCAGTACTTC.

The chain employs TRBV6-6 and TRBJ2-7, with D possibly matching TRBD2 (6 bases). Germline values: CDR1 MNHNY, CDR2 SVGAGI (reference sequence). Trimming took off 6 bases at V and 11 bases at J, with 20 bases between the two ends. The CDR3 spans 13 residues. The CDR3 spells CASSHRDSSLEYF. CDR3 coding DNA: TGTGCCAGCAGCCACCGGGACTCCTCACTGGAGTACTTC.

Only one count was recorded for this clone. V gene TRBV30 combines with J gene TRBJ1-2; D is perhaps TRBD1 (6 bases). CDR3 length equals 14 residues. Germline-derived CDR1 and CDR2 are GTSNPN and SVGIG (reference sequence). V was cut by 0 bases and J by 2 bases, with 10 bases left in between. In DNA form, the CDR3 reads TGTGCCTGGAGTGTACAGGGAGTAAACTATGGCTACACCTTC. It codes for CAWSVQGVNYGYTF.